Sequencing of this T cell receptor beta chain was carried out in a study of identifying expanded T cells in peripheral blood. CDR3 length: 13 residues. Trimming removed 6 bases from V and 6 bases from J, with 14 bases in between. CDR1 SGHTA and CDR2 FQGNSA come from the germline V gene. Remarks on this clone: Its specificity is unknown.

Study-level findings and limits: Differentially abundant clones: roughly 1.3 between replicates, roughly 16 at two to three weeks, less than 20 at four.

Only in-frame clones appear in the TCRdb table, and some are missing; sequencing was by immunoSEQ multiplex PCR. Among around 100,000 clones, roughly 89% were seen once, and the ten largest hold roughly 15%. The sample consisted of blood. This sequence joins TRBV7-2 and TRBJ1-1; D might be TRBD1 (5 bases). The clonotype was recovered from a person aged 18 to 70 in good health. This CDR3 is CASSRGDSAEAFF. CDR3 DNA: TGTGCCAGCAGTCGCGGGGACTCCGCTGAAGCTTTCTTT.